This T cell receptor beta chain was sequenced during a study of PD-1 blockade in mismatch repair-deficient tumors. Background on the study: Patients had around 12 mismatch repair-deficient cancer types, all previously treated and progressing.

Study-level results: Rapid post-treatment expansion, then contraction, generally preceding radiologic response, marked tumor-resident clones.

TCRdb's copy holds only in-frame clones and misses some; the assay was immunoSEQ multiplex PCR. The sample has roughly 130,000 clones, about 88% seen once. The CDR3 sequence is 14 residues long. Germline CDR1 MGHRA, CDR2 YSYEKL. Trimming left V 1 base short and J 4 bases short, with 10 bases between. TCRs were sequenced from a few patients responding to pembrolizumab. As concerns this clone: The antigen is unknown. The same CDR3 also results from other DNA sequences found in this sample.

The material sequenced was peripheral blood, taken 70 to 73 weeks after starting pembrolizumab. The receptor's source is an adult with mismatch repair-deficient cancer. The rearrangement uses TRBV4-1 and TRBJ1-2; D call uncertain. The CDR3: CASSQVDSTYGYTF. For the CDR3, the DNA is TGCGCCAGCAGCCAAGTAGATTCTACCTATGGCTACACCTTC.